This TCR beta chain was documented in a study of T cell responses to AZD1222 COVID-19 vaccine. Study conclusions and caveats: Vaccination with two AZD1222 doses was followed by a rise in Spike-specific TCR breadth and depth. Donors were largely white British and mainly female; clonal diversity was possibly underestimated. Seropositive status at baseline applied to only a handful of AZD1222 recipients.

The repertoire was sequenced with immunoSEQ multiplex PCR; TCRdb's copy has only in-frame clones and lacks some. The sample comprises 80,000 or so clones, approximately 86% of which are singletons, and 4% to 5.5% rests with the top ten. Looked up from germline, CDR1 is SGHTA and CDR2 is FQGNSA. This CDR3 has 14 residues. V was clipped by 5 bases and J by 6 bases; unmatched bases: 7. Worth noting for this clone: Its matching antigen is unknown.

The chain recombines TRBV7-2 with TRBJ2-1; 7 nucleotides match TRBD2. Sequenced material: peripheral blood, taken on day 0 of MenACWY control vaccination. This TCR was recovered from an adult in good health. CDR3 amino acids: CASSPRLAGNEQFF. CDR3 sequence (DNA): TGTGCCAGCAGCCCCCGACTAGCAGGCAATGAGCAGTTCTTC.